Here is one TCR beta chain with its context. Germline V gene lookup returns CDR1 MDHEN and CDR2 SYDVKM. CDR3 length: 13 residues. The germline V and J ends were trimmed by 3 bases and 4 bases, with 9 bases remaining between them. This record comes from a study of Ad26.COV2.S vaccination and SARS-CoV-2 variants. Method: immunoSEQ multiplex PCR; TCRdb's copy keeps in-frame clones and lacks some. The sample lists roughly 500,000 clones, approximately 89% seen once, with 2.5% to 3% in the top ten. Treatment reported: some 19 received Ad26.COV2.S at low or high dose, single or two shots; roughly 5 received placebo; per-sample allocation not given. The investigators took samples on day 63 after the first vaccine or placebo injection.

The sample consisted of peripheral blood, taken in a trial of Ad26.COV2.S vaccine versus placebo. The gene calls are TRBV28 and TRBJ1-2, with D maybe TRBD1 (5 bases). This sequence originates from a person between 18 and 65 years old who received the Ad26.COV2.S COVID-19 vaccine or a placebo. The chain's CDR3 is CASSLQGSYGYTF. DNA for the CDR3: TGTGCCAGCAGTTTGCAGGGTTCCTATGGCTACACCTTC.